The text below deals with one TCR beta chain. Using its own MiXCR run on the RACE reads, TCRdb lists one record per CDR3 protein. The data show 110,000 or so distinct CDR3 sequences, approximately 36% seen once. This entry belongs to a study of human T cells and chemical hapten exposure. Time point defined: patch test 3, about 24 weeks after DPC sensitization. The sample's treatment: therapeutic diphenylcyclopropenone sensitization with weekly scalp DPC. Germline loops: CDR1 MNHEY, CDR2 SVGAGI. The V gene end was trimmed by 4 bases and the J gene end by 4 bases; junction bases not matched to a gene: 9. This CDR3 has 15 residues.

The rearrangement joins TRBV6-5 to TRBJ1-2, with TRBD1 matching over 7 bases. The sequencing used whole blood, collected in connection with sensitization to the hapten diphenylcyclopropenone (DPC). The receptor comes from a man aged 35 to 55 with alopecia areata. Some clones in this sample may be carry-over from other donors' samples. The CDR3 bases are TGTGCCAGCAGTTCACCGGGACAGAATTTCTATGGCTACACCTTC. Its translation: CASSSPGQNFYGYTF.